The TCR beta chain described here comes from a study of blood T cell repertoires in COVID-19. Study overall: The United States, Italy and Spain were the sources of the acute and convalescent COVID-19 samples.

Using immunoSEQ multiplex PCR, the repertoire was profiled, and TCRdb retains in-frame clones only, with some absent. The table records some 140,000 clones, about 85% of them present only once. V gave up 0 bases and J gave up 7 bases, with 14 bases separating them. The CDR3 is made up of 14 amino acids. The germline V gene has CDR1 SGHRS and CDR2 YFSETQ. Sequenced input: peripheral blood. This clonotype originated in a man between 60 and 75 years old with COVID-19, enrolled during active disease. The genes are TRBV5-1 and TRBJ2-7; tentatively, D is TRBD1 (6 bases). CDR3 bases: TGCGCCAGCAGCTTGGATGGGGGCTGGGGGGAGCAGTACTTC. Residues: CASSLDGGWGEQYF.